The 28 T cell receptor beta chains in this list originate from one sample, sequenced in a study of cytomegalovirus exposure and HLA in healthy donors. Researchers ran the PCR with 60 Vbeta and 13 Jbeta primers. Assay: immunoSEQ multiplex PCR; the TCRdb copy retains only in-frame clones and omits some. The sample shows 95,000 to 100,000 clones, approximately 85% of them seen only once. Sequences were obtained from PBMCs. Receptor source: a man between 25 and 39 years old in good health and CMV-seronegative.

This clone was observed a handful of times. The V and J genes are TRBV4-3 and TRBJ2-7; 8 nucleotides agree with TRBD1. CDR3 length equals 14 residues. V lost 4 bases to trimming and J lost 6 bases; unmatched junction nucleotides: 8. Per germline, CDR1 LGHNA and CDR2 YSLEER. The CDR3 protein is CASSLWTGNAEQYF. The DNA of the CDR3 is TGCGCCAGCAGCCTCTGGACAGGGAACGCCGAGCAGTACTTC.

This sequence joins TRBV2 and TRBJ2-7; D might be TRBD1 (5 bases). There are 12 residues in the CDR3. Trimming took 4 bases from V and 4 from J, leaving 8 bases between them. Germline CDR1 SNHLY, CDR2 FYNNEI. This chain's CDR3 is CASSGTSYEQYF. CDR3 in DNA: TGTGCCAGCAGTGGGACATCTTACGAGCAGTACTTC.

The rearrangement uses TRBV7-9 and TRBJ2-5; 8 nucleotides line up with TRBD1. The CDR3 extends over 14 amino acids. Germline assignment: CDR1 SEHNR and CDR2 FQNEAQ (reference sequence). The V and J ends lost 4 bases and 4 bases, in that order; junction bases with no gene match: 5. CDR3 sequence (DNA): TGTGCCAGCAGCTCTGGACAGGGAGGAGAGACCCAGTACTTC. Translation: CASSSGQGGETQYF.

The rearrangement links TRBV6-5 to TRBJ1-6; TRBD1 matches at 8 bases. V gave up 5 bases and J gave up 14 bases; unmatched junction bases: 11. The CDR3 has 14 amino acids. Germline V gene data show CDR1 as MNHEY and CDR2 as SVGAGI. CDR3 sequence: CASSVFGTGGSLHF. The CDR3 bases are TGTGCCAGCAGTGTCTTTGGGACAGGTGGATCCCTCCACTTT.

J is TRBJ2-6 and V is TRBV5-1; D is unresolved. V was clipped by 1 base and J by 0 bases, with 8 bases between them. Germline CDR1 and CDR2: SGHRS and YFSETQ. The CDR3 runs 16 residues. The CDR3 is CASSLSSYSGANVLTF. The CDR3 region has the DNA TGCGCCAGCAGCTTGTCTTCCTACTCTGGGGCCAACGTCCTGACTTTC.

This clone has only a few counts. The V and J genes are TRBV5-6 and TRBJ2-5; possible D gene TRBD1, 6 bases. Germline assignment: CDR1 SGHDT and CDR2 YYEEEE. CDR3 length: 14 amino acids. The V gene lost 7 bases and the J gene lost 4 bases, with 17 bases spanning the gap. The CDR3 DNA reads TGTGCCAGCGCCCACAGGGCTGGGGGAGAGACCCAGTACTTC. It is translated as CASAHRAGGETQYF. Based on the CDR3 plus reference TRBV5-6 and TRBJ2-5, the full variable domain is DAGVTQSPTHLIKTRGQQVTLRCSPKSGHDTVSWYQQALGQGPQFIFQYYEEEERQRGNFPDRFSGHQFPNYSSELNVNALLLGDSALYLCASAHRAGGETQYFGPGTRLLVL.

V usage is TRBV7-6 and J usage is TRBJ2-7; 10 bases align to TRBD1. The germline CDR1 and CDR2 sequences are SGHVS and FNYEAQ. V was pared by 5 bases and J by 5 bases, with 12 bases of the junction left unmatched. The CDR3 sequence is 16 residues long. CDR3 bases: TGTGCCAGCAGCCTTAGGGACAGGGGAAGAACGGACGAGCAGTACTTC. It translates to CASSLRDRGRTDEQYF.

The chain employs TRBV5-6 and TRBJ1-1; 9 bases agree with TRBD1. The CDR3 runs to 16 residues. After removal of 4 bases from V and 4 bases from J, the junction contained 11 bases not matched to a gene. The germline CDR1 and CDR2 sequences are SGHDT and YYEEEE. The CDR3, as DNA: TGTGCCAGCAGCCCGGACGGACAGGGGATTCGCACTGAAGCTTTCTTT. It translates to CASSPDGQGIRTEAFF.

The gene calls are TRBV7-2 and TRBJ1-2, with D unclear. This CDR3 contains 16 residues. CDR1 is SGHTA and CDR2 is FQGNSA in the germline V gene. Trimming cost V 5 bases and J 7 bases, with 23 bases left between them. The CDR3 bases are TGTGCCAGCAGCCCCCAAGCCCACCCCGGGGAGGCTGGCTACACCTTC. Amino acid sequence: CASSPQAHPGEAGYTF. The full variable domain, in which reference TRBV7-2 and TRBJ1-2 provide the parts outside the CDR3, is GAGVSQSPSNKVTEKGKDVELRCDPISGHTALYWYRQSLGQGLEFLIYFQGNSAPDKSGLPSDRFSAERTGGSVSTLTIQRTQQEDSAVYLCASSPQAHPGEAGYTFGSGTRLTVV.

The chain uses TRBV28 and TRBJ2-7, with 10 bases lining up with TRBD2. The CDR3 spans 14 residues. CDR1 MDHEN and CDR2 SYDVKM come from the germline V gene. V dropped 2 bases and J dropped 2; count of bases not matched to a gene: 0. CDR3 DNA: TGTGCCAGCAGTTTACTAGCGGGGGCCTACGAGCAGTACTTC. Translating it yields CASSLLAGAYEQYF.

The chain couples TRBV5-1 to TRBJ2-1; the D gene is possibly TRBD2 (6 bases). Trimming left V 1 base short and J 4 bases short, with 12 bases between. Germline CDR1 reads SGHRS; CDR2 reads YFSETQ. The CDR3 is 15 residues long. In DNA form, the CDR3 reads TGCGCCAGCAGCTTGATAGCGGAAAGTTACAATGAGCAGTTCTTC. Its protein is CASSLIAESYNEQFF.

The V gene is TRBV9, the J gene TRBJ2-3; 14 bases are shared with TRBD2. The CDR3 consists of 18 residues. V lost 4 bases to trimming and J lost 2 bases; unmatched junction nucleotides: 9. Germline V gene lookup returns CDR1 SGDLS and CDR2 YYNGEE. The CDR3 protein is CASSPTWGLAGVTDTQYF. CDR3 DNA: TGTGCCAGCAGCCCCACCTGGGGACTAGCGGGGGTCACAGATACGCAGTATTTT. The entire variable domain, with the rest obtained from reference TRBV9 and TRBJ2-3, is as follows: DSGVTQTPKHLITATGQRVTLRCSPRSGDLSVYWYQQSLDQGLQFLIQYYNGEERAKGNILERFSAQQFPDLHSELNLSSLELGDSALYFCASSPTWGLAGVTDTQYFGPGTRLTVL.

This clone has more than one count but fewer than ten. The chain carries TRBV4-1 and TRBJ2-7; 7 bases fit TRBD1. The CDR3 has 14 amino acids. V was pared by 3 bases and J by 0 bases, with 2 bases of the junction left unmatched. The germline V gene has CDR1 MGHRA and CDR2 YSYEKL. CDR3 sequence reads: CASSHRDSSYEQYF. The CDR3 coding sequence is TGCGCCAGCAGCCACCGGGACAGCTCCTACGAGCAGTACTTC.

This clone is a singleton in its sample. The V and J genes are TRBV4-2 and TRBJ2-7; D uncertain. The germline gives CDR1 LGHNA, CDR2 YNFKEQ. The V and J ends lost 1 base and 1 base respectively, with 11 bases between them. The CDR3 is 15 amino acids. CDR3 coding DNA: TGTGCCAGCAGCCAAGGAGGAACGGAATCCTACGAGCAGTACTTC. This gives the protein CASSQGGTESYEQYF.

The CDR3 nucleotides are TGCGCCAGCAGCTTGGGGACAGGGGTAAACATTCAGTACTTC. Translating gives CASSLGTGVNIQYF. This rearrangement joins TRBV5-1 to TRBJ2-4; 9 nucleotides align to TRBD1. Germline CDR1 SGHRS, CDR2 YFSETQ. The CDR3 contains 14 residues. Unmatched junction bases numbered 1, after V lost 0 bases and J lost 6 bases. The full variable domain, rest sourced from reference TRBV5-1 and TRBJ2-4, is KAGVTQTPRYLIKTRGQQVTLSCSPISGHRSVSWYQQTPGQGLQFLFEYFSETQRNKGNFPGRFSGRQFSNSRSEMNVSTLELGDSALYLCASSLGTGVNIQYFGAGTRLSVL.

The V call is TRBV7-2, the J call TRBJ2-1, with TRBD2 matching over 12 bases. CDR3 length: 15 amino acids. Losses at the gene ends were 4 bases for V and 6 bases for J; bases not matched to a gene: 4. Germline V gene sequence: CDR1 SGHTA, CDR2 FQGNSA. The CDR3: CASSSGTSGFNEQFF. CDR3 coding DNA: TGTGCCAGCAGCTCCGGGACTAGCGGGTTCAATGAGCAGTTCTTC.

This clone was detected only once. The V gene is TRBV14, the J gene TRBJ2-7; D call uncertain. CDR1 SGHDN and CDR2 FVKESK come from the germline V gene. The CDR3 sequence is 14 residues long. V gave up 2 bases and J gave up 0 bases, with 8 bases separating them. The chain's CDR3 is CASSQQRSSYEQYF. DNA for the CDR3: TGTGCCAGCAGCCAACAGCGTTCCTCCTACGAGCAGTACTTC.

The chain is built from TRBV6-1 and TRBJ2-3, with a tentative D call TRBD1 (6 bases). This CDR3 has 14 amino acids. Germline CDR1 and CDR2: MNHNS and SASEGT. The ends were cut back, 7 bases at V and 4 bases at J, with 15 bases in the middle. The DNA for the CDR3 is TGTGCCAGCACCGAGGGAACAGGGCCAGATACGCAGTATTTT. Its protein is CASTEGTGPDTQYF.

The genes are TRBV19 and TRBJ1-1; D gene unclear. This CDR3 has 11 amino acids. In germline, CDR1 is LNHDA, CDR2 SQIVND (reference sequence). V gave up 5 bases and J gave up 6 bases, with 7 bases separating them. The DNA of the CDR3 is TGTGCCAGTAGTCGACTCTCTGAAGCTTTCTTT. It is translated as CASSRLSEAFF.

The V call is TRBV5-6, the J call TRBJ1-5, with TRBD1 identical over 12 bases. V gave up 2 bases and J gave up 6 bases; unmatched junction bases: 3. Germline-derived CDR1 and CDR2 are SGHDT and YYEEEE. The CDR3 has 15 amino acids. The CDR3 region has the DNA TGTGCCAGCAGCTTCGGGACAGGGGGCGTTCAGCCCCAGCATTTT. Its translation: CASSFGTGGVQPQHF.

J is TRBJ2-1 and V is TRBV7-2, with 9 bases fitting TRBD1. The germline V gene has CDR1 SGHTA and CDR2 FQGNSA. The CDR3 sequence is 15 residues long. V shed 4 bases, J shed 3 bases, and the junction held 4 bases outside the gene matches. The CDR3 bases are TGTGCCAGCAGCTCGGGACAGGGACTCTACAATGAGCAGTTCTTC. Amino acid sequence: CASSSGQGLYNEQFF.

This rearrangement joins TRBV29-1 to TRBJ2-5, with 7 nucleotides matching TRBD1. TRBJ2-7 explains the end of the DNA better; the J call may be wrong. CDR1 is SQVTM, CDR2 ANQGSEA, per germline. This CDR3 contains 13 residues. Here the CDR3 reads CSVKQGSSYEQYF. CDR3 DNA: TGCAGCGTAAAACAGGGGAGCTCCTACGAGCAGTACTTC.

The rearrangement joins TRBV19 to TRBJ1-1; D call uncertain. Per germline, CDR1 LNHDA and CDR2 SQIVND (reference sequence). The CDR3 totals 15 residues. The V end lost 7 bases, the J end lost 1 base, and 16 bases lay between the germline ends. The CDR3 loop reads CASTSRALWNTEAFF. In DNA, the CDR3 is TGTGCCAGTACCTCCCGAGCCTTATGGAACACTGAAGCTTTCTTT.

This clone was counted between two and nine times. The rearrangement joins TRBV29-1 to TRBJ2-7; 9 positions agree with TRBD2. Germline CDR1 SQVTM, CDR2 ANQGSEA. V lost 4 bases to trimming and J lost 0 bases; unmatched junction nucleotides: 4. The CDR3 loop spans 14 amino acids. The CDR3 nucleotides read TGCAGCGTTGTAGGCGGGGGGGCCTCCTACGAGCAGTACTTC. Translated, it gives CSVVGGGASYEQYF.

The J gene is TRBJ2-6, the V gene TRBV5-1, with TRBD1 matching 7 bases. Germline CDR1 SGHRS, CDR2 YFSETQ. The CDR3 contains 17 residues. Germline trimming cut 5 bases from V and 0 bases from J; bases unmatched to any gene: 8. The CDR3 is CASRNDRDRSGANVLTF. The CDR3 bases are TGCGCCAGCAGAAACGACAGGGATCGCTCTGGGGCCAACGTCCTGACTTTC.

This rearrangement joins TRBV7-9 to TRBJ2-6; D is possibly TRBD1 (5 bases). Trimming removed 5 bases at V and 2 bases at J, with 13 bases between. CDR3 length equals 16 residues. Germline V gene data show CDR1 as SEHNR and CDR2 as FQNEAQ (reference sequence). The CDR3 nucleotides read TGTGCCAGCAGCACTCCACAGGTTCCTGGGGCCAACGTCCTGACTTTC. Translation: CASSTPQVPGANVLTF.

The J gene is TRBJ2-5, the V gene TRBV30, with 10 positions matching TRBD2. The CDR3 sequence is 13 residues long. Germline values: CDR1 GTSNPN, CDR2 SVGIG (reference sequence). The J segment lost 11 bases and the V segment lost 4 bases, leaving 10 bases of the junction unmatched. As DNA, the CDR3 is TGTGCCTGGAAATTAGCGGGAGGACCTAAGCAGTACTTC. Encoded protein: CAWKLAGGPKQYF. Variable domain in full (rest from reference TRBV30 and TRBJ2-5): SQTIHQWPATLVQPVGSPLSLECTVEGTSNPNLYWYRQAAGRGLQLLFYSVGIGQISSEVPQNLSASRPQDRQFILSSKKLLLSDSGFYLCAWKLAGGPKQYFGPGTRLLVL.

V gene TRBV25-1 combines with J gene TRBJ1-1; a possible D gene is TRBD1 (6 bases). Trimming took 4 bases from V and 6 from J, leaving 24 bases between them. This CDR3 has 17 residues. Germline-derived CDR1 and CDR2 are MGHDK and SYGVNS. The CDR3 DNA follows: TGTGCCAGCAGTGCCTCAGCAGGGGAATCTTTCACGTCTGAAGCTTTCTTT. Translation gives CASSASAGESFTSEAFF. Looking up the rest from reference TRBV25-1 and TRBJ1-1 gives the full variable domain: EADIYQTPRYLVIGTGKKITLECSQTMGHDKMYWYQQDPGMELHLIHYSYGVNSTEKGDLSSESTVSRIRTEHFPLTLESARPSHTSQYLCASSASAGESFTSEAFFGQGTRLTVV.